The rows below give T cell receptor beta chains drawn from one sample of a study of memory CD4+ T cells and cytomegalovirus serostatus. TCRdb keeps only in-frame clones here, not all; method: immunoSEQ multiplex PCR. In the table there are 40,000 to 60,000 clones, around 80% of which are singletons. The specimen was memory CD4+ T cells from blood. All receptors come from an adult in good health and CMV-seronegative. The CDR3 runs from the conserved cysteine through the conserved F or W. The D gene is left open where the match is weak. Expanded clones are given a class, and other clones once, few, many or no size at all.

>TRBJ2-3|NA|TRBV2|NA
TGTGCCAGCAGTGAAATGGGGGGAGGTGATACGCAGTATTTT
CASSEMGGGDTQYF
>TRBJ1-4|TRBD1|TRBV18|NA
TGTGCCAGCTCACCACCATCAGGACAGGACAATGAAAAACTGTTTTTT
CASSPPSGQDNEKLFF
>TRBJ2-3|NA|TRBV11-2|NA
TGTGCCACCACAGCGACCCCTGCCGCAGATACGCAGTATTTT
CATTATPAADTQYF
>TRBJ2-1|TRBD2|TRBV9|once
TGTGCCAGCAGCGGGGGGACTAGCGGCCCTTGGGAGCAGTTCTTC
CASSGGTSGPWEQFF
>TRBJ1-5|NA|TRBV11-3|few
TGTGCCAGCAGCTTAGGCCAAGGAATCAATAGCAATCAGCCCCAGCATTTT
CASSLGQGINSNQPQHF
>TRBJ2-1|NA|TRBV7-2|NA
TGTGCCAGCAGCTGGCAGCGGTACAATGAGCAGTTCTTC
CASSWQRYNEQFF
>TRBJ2-2|NA|TRBV6-5|NA
TGTGCCAGCAGTTACGGGTTAGGGGAGCTGTTTTTT
CASSYGLGELFF
>TRBJ2-2|NA|TRBV13|few
TGTGCCAGCAGCTTAGGCCTCGCCGGGGAGCTGTTTTTT
CASSLGLAGELFF
>TRBJ1-5|NA|TRBV11-2|NA
TGTGCCAGCAGCAAAGGCGGGGGTTTACAGCCCCAGCATTTT
CASSKGGGLQPQHF
>TRBJ1-4|NA|TRBV11-2|NA
TGTGCCAGCAGCTTAGCTAGGGGGGCGCTTCATGAAAAACTGTTTTTT
CASSLARGALHEKLFF
>TRBJ2-5|TRBD1|TRBV28|NA
TGTGCCAGCAGTTCGGGACAGGAATGGTCCCAGTACTTC
CASSSGQEWSQYF
>TRBJ1-2|NA|TRBV30|NA
TGTGCCTGGAGTGTAAAGAGTAGCTATGGCTACACCTTC
CAWSVKSSYGYTF